One sample yielded the 23 T cell receptor beta chains listed below, sequenced in a study of shared clonotypes between healthy human individuals. The data were produced by immunoSEQ multiplex PCR, yet TCRdb's version contains in-frame clones alone and is incomplete. The table includes just over 2,000,000 clones, 90% to 95% detected once. The material sequenced was naive CD4+ T cells sorted from blood. Subset: CD45RA+ positively selected. Every receptor here comes from a man younger than 35 in good health.

This chain uses TRBV4-1 with TRBJ1-2; D remains unclear. The V gene lost 3 bases and the J gene lost 5 bases, with 16 bases spanning the gap. CDR3 length: 15 amino acids. Per germline, CDR1 MGHRA and CDR2 YSYEKL. The CDR3 sequence: CASSQPTGSSYGYTF. The CDR3 region has the DNA TGCGCCAGCAGCCAGCCCACCGGGTCTTCATATGGCTACACCTTC.

The CDR3 DNA is TGCGCCAGCAGCCAAGATAACCTCATACTTTACAATGAGCAGTTCTTC. Its translation is CASSQDNLILYNEQFF. This chain joins TRBV4-1 and TRBJ2-1, with D uncertain. The CDR3 has 16 residues. From germline, CDR1 is MGHRA and CDR2 YSYEKL. With 0 bases removed from V and 4 bases from J, the gap between germline ends came to 13 bases.

A single count supports this clone. V and J are TRBV7-6 and TRBJ2-7; possibly TRBD2 for D (5 bases). The CDR3 has 13 amino acids. Germline CDR1 and CDR2: SGHVS and FNYEAQ. Trimming left V 5 bases short and J 3 bases short, with 11 bases between. This chain's CDR3 is CASSGSGFYEQYF. The CDR3 DNA reads as TGTGCCAGCAGCGGCTCGGGATTCTACGAGCAGTACTTC. Based on the CDR3 plus reference TRBV7-6 and TRBJ2-7, the full variable domain is GAGVSQSPRYKVTKRGQDVALRCDPISGHVSLYWYRQALGQGPEFLTYFNYEAQQDKSGLPNDRFSAERPEGSISTLTIQRTEQRDSAMYRCASSGSGFYEQYFGPGTRLTVT.

About this clone: Other DNA sequences in this specimen translate into the identical CDR3. The chain links TRBV11-2 to TRBJ2-1; 11 bases match TRBD2. Germline lookup yields CDR1 SGHAT and CDR2 FQNNGV. J lost 2 bases, V lost 5 bases, and 2 bases had no gene match. The CDR3 is 15 amino acids. The CDR3 bases are TGTGCCAGCAGCCTGACTAGCGGGGCCTACAATGAGCAGTTCTTC. Residues: CASSLTSGAYNEQFF.

The J gene is TRBJ2-5, the V gene TRBV6-6; possibly TRBD1 for D (6 bases). Per the germline V gene, CDR1 is MNHNY and CDR2 is SVGAGI (reference sequence). Trimming left V 5 bases short and J 4 bases short, with 20 bases between. This CDR3 is built from 16 residues. CDR3 DNA sequence: TGTGCCAGCAGTACGGGACAACCCCCGGCGATAGAGACCCAGTACTTC. Translating gives CASSTGQPPAIETQYF.

The chain employs TRBV5-4 and TRBJ2-5, with TRBD2 identical over 9 bases. The CDR3 has 15 amino acids. Per the germline V gene, CDR1 is SGHNT and CDR2 is YYREEE (reference sequence). V was clipped by 1 base and J by 0 bases; unmatched bases: 1. The CDR3 region has the DNA TGTGCCAGCAGCTTGCCTAGCGGGAACCAAGAGACCCAGTACTTC. This codes for CASSLPSGNQETQYF.

This sequence joins TRBV10-3 and TRBJ1-3, with TRBD1 as a possible D gene (5 bases). Germline CDR1 and CDR2: ENHRY and SYGVKD. The CDR3 loop spans 19 amino acids. Trimming stripped 5 bases from V and 6 bases from J, with 29 bases between. The CDR3 DNA reads as TGTGCCATCAGTCAGGCCCCACAGGCTCAGTCCCAAACTGAAAACACCATATATTTT. Its protein is CAISQAPQAQSQTENTIYF.

This chain uses TRBV19 with TRBJ1-2; no clear D gene. Germline-derived CDR1 and CDR2 are LNHDA and SQIVND (reference sequence). The ends were cut back, 2 bases at V and 5 bases at J, with 6 bases in the middle. The CDR3 spans 12 residues. In nucleotides, the CDR3 is TGTGCCAGTAGTATACTCACGTATGGCTACACCTTC. This encodes CASSILTYGYTF. The complete variable domain, with remaining parts taken from reference TRBV19 and TRBJ1-2, reads DGGITQSPKYLFRKEGQNVTLSCEQNLNHDAMYWYRQDPGQGLRLIYYSQIVNDFQKGDIAEGYSVSREKKESFPLTVTSAQKNPTAFYLCASSILTYGYTFGSGTRLTVV.

This chain connects TRBV19 to TRBJ2-7; D is possibly TRBD2 (7 bases). Trimming shortened V by 7 bases and J by 4 bases, and 17 bases separated the two germline ends. The CDR3 loop spans 14 amino acids. Germline CDR1 LNHDA, CDR2 SQIVND (reference sequence). The CDR3 loop reads CASTPAEGGYEQYF. The CDR3 DNA is TGTGCCAGTACCCCGGCGGAGGGGGGGTACGAGCAGTACTTC.

V usage is TRBV9 and J usage is TRBJ2-3, with no clear D. This CDR3 contains 15 residues. V was shortened by 5 bases and J by 0 bases, with 13 bases between the two germline ends. Germline V gives CDR1 SGDLS, CDR2 YYNGEE. CDR3 region: CASSLTRGSTDTQYF. DNA for the CDR3: TGTGCCAGCAGTCTCACCCGCGGCAGCACAGATACGCAGTATTTT. The entire variable domain, with the rest obtained from reference TRBV9 and TRBJ2-3, is as follows: DSGVTQTPKHLITATGQRVTLRCSPRSGDLSVYWYQQSLDQGLQFLIQYYNGEERAKGNILERFSAQQFPDLHSELNLSSLELGDSALYFCASSLTRGSTDTQYFGPGTRLTVL.

This rearrangement joins TRBV7-2 to TRBJ2-7; 9 bases agree with TRBD2. The CDR3 consists of 15 residues. The germline V gene encodes CDR1 SGHTA and CDR2 FQGNSA. The V segment lost 0 bases and the J segment 5 bases; nucleotides outside the gene matches: 5. The CDR3 loop is CASSLAGTSPHEQYF. CDR3 DNA sequence: TGTGCCAGCAGCTTAGCTGGGACTAGCCCCCACGAGCAGTACTTC.

The CDR3 DNA reads as TGTGCCAGCAGGGAAAAGCCCGGGACAGGGGGCGATGGCTACACCTTC. Protein sequence: CASREKPGTGGDGYTF. The chain has TRBV6-1 and TRBJ1-2; TRBD1 matches 12 bases. This CDR3 comprises 16 residues. CDR1 and CDR2 from the germline V gene are MNHNS and SASEGT. J was trimmed by 6 bases and V by 6 bases; bases with no gene match: 11.

The genes are TRBV4-1 and TRBJ1-3; 7 bases are a match to TRBD1. The J segment lost 9 bases and the V segment lost 4 bases, leaving 15 bases of the junction unmatched. The CDR3 spans 16 residues. Germline V gene sequence: CDR1 MGHRA, CDR2 YSYEKL. CDR3 residues: CASSPRRGDSGGTIYF. CDR3 DNA sequence: TGCGCCAGCAGCCCACGGAGGGGGGACAGTGGAGGCACCATATATTTT.

The chain joins TRBV18 to TRBJ2-5; no definite D call. Per the germline V gene, CDR1 is KGHSH and CDR2 is LQKENI. The CDR3 runs 15 residues. V was shortened by 2 bases and J by 4 bases, with 14 bases between the two germline ends. The CDR3 DNA follows: TGTGCCAGCTCACCAGGGTTAGGGATAATAGAGACCCAGTACTTC. Translating it yields CASSPGLGIIETQYF.

This chain joins TRBV6-1 and TRBJ1-1; D possibly corresponds to TRBD1 (6 bases). Deletions cut 6 bases from V and 1 base from J, with 15 bases between. CDR3 length: 15 residues. Germline values: CDR1 MNHNS, CDR2 SASEGT. This CDR3 reads CASRDNPGANTEAFF. The DNA for the CDR3 is TGTGCCAGCAGGGACAACCCAGGGGCGAACACTGAAGCTTTCTTT.

As for this clone: Distinct nucleotide sequences in the sample also encode this CDR3. V is TRBV5-6 and J is TRBJ2-5; the match to TRBD2 covers 8 bases. CDR1 and CDR2 from the germline V gene are SGHDT and YYEEEE. The V segment lost 2 bases and the J segment 1 base; nucleotides outside the gene matches: 4. The CDR3 totals 15 residues. The CDR3 spells CASSLGLAGQETQYF. The CDR3 nucleotides read TGTGCCAGCAGCTTAGGGCTAGCGGGCCAAGAGACCCAGTACTTC.

Only one count was recorded for this clone. This chain uses TRBV15 with TRBJ1-5; D is ambiguous. Germline-derived CDR1 and CDR2 are LNHNV and YYDKDF (reference sequence). The V and J ends lost 4 bases and 0 bases respectively, with 4 bases between them. The CDR3 loop spans 13 amino acids. The chain's CDR3 is CATSIISNQPQHF. Here the CDR3 DNA reads TGTGCCACCAGCATCATTAGCAATCAGCCCCAGCATTTT.

Of note for this clone: This same CDR3 is encoded by further DNA sequences in the sample. The chain recombines TRBV20-1 with TRBJ2-5, with D unresolved. Germline V lookup: CDR1 DFQATT, CDR2 SNEGSKA (reference sequence). V gave up 5 bases and J gave up 2 bases, with 3 bases separating them. This CDR3 has 10 amino acids. Written as DNA, the CDR3 is TGCAGTGCTGGACAAGAGACCCAGTACTTC. It translates to CSAGQETQYF.

The chain has TRBV2 and TRBJ2-5; TRBD2 aligns across 7 bases. Losses at the gene ends were 8 bases for V and 5 bases for J; bases not matched to a gene: 8. The germline CDR1 and CDR2 sequences are SNHLY and FYNNEI. CDR3 length equals 13 residues. DNA for the CDR3: TGTGCCAGCTCCTTAAACGGGGGGGAGACCCAGTACTTC. Its protein product is CASSLNGGETQYF.

V gene TRBV4-1 combines with J gene TRBJ2-5, with TRBD2 as a possible D gene (6 bases). From germline, CDR1 is MGHRA and CDR2 YSYEKL. V was trimmed by 2 bases and J by 3 bases, leaving 13 bases between them. The CDR3 totals 15 residues. The CDR3, as DNA: TGCGCCAGCAGCCAAAAGGAGGGCAGGGAAGAGACCCAGTACTTC. This sequence encodes CASSQKEGREETQYF.

The chain carries TRBV7-8 and TRBJ2-7; D perhaps matches TRBD2 (6 bases). Germline CDR1 and CDR2: SGHVS and FQNEAQ. The CDR3 loop spans 14 amino acids. V lost 6 bases and J 2 bases, leaving 14 bases between the germline ends. This CDR3 reads CASSTGGGAYEQYF. CDR3 in DNA: TGTGCCAGCAGTACCGGGGGAGGCGCCTACGAGCAGTACTTC.

The genes are TRBV10-3 and TRBJ2-7; D is perhaps TRBD1 or TRBD2 (5 bases each). The CDR3 extends over 14 amino acids. CDR1 and CDR2 from the germline V gene are ENHRY and SYGVKD. The ends were cut back, 4 bases at V and 4 bases at J, with 14 bases in the middle. CDR3: CAISAGGVGYEQYF. The CDR3 region has the DNA TGTGCCATCAGTGCTGGGGGAGTGGGGTACGAGCAGTACTTC.

This chain joins TRBV5-4 and TRBJ2-3, with 16 bases aligning to TRBD2. The CDR3 is 16 residues long. The germline V gene has CDR1 SGHNT and CDR2 YYREEE (reference sequence). Trimming at V came to 4 bases and at J to 4 bases, leaving 3 bases not matched to a gene. CDR3: CASSTGTSGGADTQYF. DNA of the CDR3: TGTGCCAGCAGCACCGGGACTAGCGGGGGGGCAGATACGCAGTATTTT.